The T cell receptor (beta chain) described here comes from a study of blood T cell repertoires in COVID-19. At the level of the study: The United States, Italy and Spain provided the acute and convalescent COVID-19 samples. T cells, B-cell-depleted T cells, or PBMCs supplied cDNA or gDNA.

Germline V gene sequence: CDR1 LGHNA, CDR2 YSLEER. Trimming took off 0 bases at V and 1 base at J, with 9 bases between the two ends. The CDR3 covers 15 residues. The assay was immunoSEQ multiplex PCR, and TCRdb's table has in-frame clones only and misses some. Of about 200,000 clones detected, approximately 90% appear once; the ten largest clones hold around 5.8%. This sequence originates from a man aged 35 to 55 with active or convalescent COVID-19. Source material: peripheral blood. The rearrangement joins TRBV4-3 to TRBJ1-1; D remains ambiguous. CDR3 in amino acids: CASSQDEGSNTEAFF. In nucleotides, the CDR3 is TGCGCCAGCAGCCAAGATGAGGGCTCGAACACTGAAGCTTTCTTT.